The T cell receptor (beta chain) under discussion was sequenced for a study of cytomegalovirus exposure and HLA in healthy donors (dated by TCRdb to 2015 to 2018). Background on the whole study: The 500 to 800 repertoires of the first cohort and the 95 to 150 validation repertoires were produced on the same platform, according to a later analysis. In addition to the first cohort of 666 subjects, a separate validation cohort of 130 or so different subjects was used. To predict cytomegalovirus infection status, the study combined high-throughput TCR immunosequencing, statistical association of individual TCRs with disease status, and machine learning. The study was designed to test whether signatures of past pathogen exposure could be identified by cataloging public T cell receptors.

The library was made by the immunoSEQ multiplex PCR assay. On the study's bioinformatics: To diagnose cytomegalovirus status from the catalog of TCR beta chain sequences, a statistical classification framework was built. Not all clones reach the TCRdb copy of this immuneACCESS table, which keeps in-frame sequences only. Checked studies attribute under half of the gap to unresolved V genes and leave the rest unexplained. V, J and clone size are taken as reported in that table, and D and trimming were inferred from the DNA itself. For this sample the table gives tens of thousands of clones, of which about 93% were detected only once. The ten largest clones take up over 2% of the sample. Sequences MNHNS (CDR1) and SASEGT (CDR2) are obtained from the germline V gene. Relative to germline, V is missing 3 bases and J is missing 4 bases, with 8 bases of the junction outside any gene match. Counted from cysteine to phenylalanine, this CDR3 has 15 amino acids. The CDR3 DNA has 45 bases and is translated from base 1.

As concerns this clone: The antigen it binds to is not known. No much larger clone is present one base from it, and per-base qualities are unavailable.

Donors formed part of the validation cohort, which comprised 120 subjects and was distinct from the first cohort of 550 to 850 subjects. The full study reports these points: The classifier was reported to diagnose cytomegalovirus status with high specificity and sensitivity in both the original cohort and the validation cohort. Most TCR sequences were seen in very few donors, while some public TCRs were found in many individuals. All 130 or so repertoires were used to score co-occurrence in the validation cohort in a later analysis, because that analysis had no HLA typing for the cohort. In the study, around 150 TCR beta chains were listed as associated with cytomegalovirus. Of the cluster scores, approximately 95% were above 0 in a later analysis, which found that TCRs clustered in the first cohort also tended to co-occur in the 120 validation repertoires. In vitro tests confirmed that a few of the cytomegalovirus-associated TCR beta chains recognize cytomegalovirus antigens. It was suggested by the authors that the approach could potentially be generalized to other disease states and immunological phenotypes.

The source material was PBMCs. Recombination linked TRBV6-1 to TRBJ1-1, with 7 middle bases fitting TRBD1. This clonotype was obtained from a woman between 18 and 30 years old in good health and CMV-seronegative. The DNA sequence follows: TGTGCCAGCAGTGAGCCTGGACAGGTCACCACTGAAGCTTTCTTT. The resulting protein is CASSEPGQVTTEAFF.